The 15 T cell receptor beta chains listed next were all sequenced from one sample in a study of human T cells and chemical hapten exposure. MiXCR, run by TCRdb on the RACE reads, gives a single entry per CDR3 protein. This sample has roughly 62,000 distinct CDR3 sequences; 12% occur once, and the top ten carry roughly 2.4%. Time point denoted: patch test 3, about 24 weeks after DPC sensitization. Described treatment: therapeutic diphenylcyclopropenone sensitization with weekly scalp DPC. Here the sequenced sample was whole blood, taken in connection with sensitization to the hapten diphenylcyclopropenone (DPC). The source of these receptors is a man aged 30 to 45 with alopecia areata. Some clones in this sample may be carry-over from other donors' samples.

The rearrangement links TRBV28 to TRBJ1-1, with D unclear. Germline V lookup: CDR1 MDHEN, CDR2 SYDVKM. V lost 3 bases and J 10 bases, leaving 9 bases between the germline ends. CDR3 length: 11 residues. The chain's CDR3 is CASSFESGAFF. The CDR3 nucleotides are TGTGCCAGCAGTTTCGAGTCGGGAGCTTTCTTT.

The V and J genes are TRBV4-3 and TRBJ1-6; no definite D call. The CDR3 extends over 16 amino acids. Trimming cost V 0 bases and J 4 bases, with 10 bases left between them. Germline V gives CDR1 LGHNA, CDR2 YSLEER. CDR3 sequence reads: CASSQDRRAYNSPLHF. The CDR3 coding sequence is TGCGCCAGCAGCCAAGATAGGAGGGCTTATAATTCACCCCTCCACTTT.

This clonotype was counted many times. The CDR3 bases are TGTGCCAGCAGCCAGGGCGCCACAGGCCACACTGAAGCTTTCTTT. Translation: CASSQGATGHTEAFF. This rearrangement joins TRBV3-1 to TRBJ1-1, with D perhaps matching TRBD1 (5 bases). Germline CDR1 is LGHDT and CDR2 is YNNKEL (reference sequence). The CDR3 covers 15 residues. V shed 3 bases and J shed 3 bases, with 14 bases lying between them.

The CDR3 DNA follows: TGTGCCAGCAGTTACTCGAGCCCTGGGGCGGCCGGGGAGCTGTTTTTT. Translating gives CASSYSSPGAAGELFF. The V gene is TRBV6-5, the J gene TRBJ2-2; a weak D match, TRBD1 (5 bases). Germline assignment: CDR1 MNHEY and CDR2 SVGAGI. Between the trimmed V and J ends, which lost 0 bases and 6 bases, there was a span of 14 bases. The CDR3 loop spans 16 amino acids.

This clonotype was observed a single time. This may come from a read error, since a much larger clone is one base off. This chain joins TRBV12-3 or TRBV12-4 and TRBJ2-5; D is undetermined. The CDR3 covers 14 residues. CDR3 loop: CASSLYLGRETHYF. For the CDR3, the DNA is TGTGCCAGCAGTTTATATCTGGGTCGAGAGACCCATTACTTC.

The chain is built from TRBV2 and TRBJ1-5, with D uncertain. The CDR3 contains 14 residues. The germline V gene has CDR1 SNHLY and CDR2 FYNNEI. Trimming left V 8 bases short and J 7 bases short, with 18 bases between. CDR3 loop: CASRPESSGQPQHF. In nucleotides, the CDR3 is TGTGCCAGCCGGCCGGAGAGTTCCGGACAGCCCCAGCATTTT.

This rearrangement joins TRBV11-2 to TRBJ2-3; D is uncertain. The CDR3 has 15 residues. Trimming left V 5 bases short and J 5 bases short, with 17 bases between. Per the germline V gene, CDR1 is SGHAT and CDR2 is FQNNGV. CDR3 amino acids: CASSPRVRTGDTQYF. CDR3 DNA sequence: TGTGCCAGCAGCCCCCGTGTTCGGACGGGAGATACGCAGTATTTT.

The chain joins TRBV27 to TRBJ1-1; no clear D. Germline V CDR1 and CDR2: MNHEY, SMNVEV (reference sequence). The CDR3 has 14 amino acids. V lost 1 base and J lost 2, with 8 bases in between. CDR3 nucleotides: TGTGCCAGCAGTTTATTTATTGGCAACACTGAAGCTTTCTTT. This gives the protein CASSLFIGNTEAFF.

With respect to this clonotype: A much larger clone differs from this one at a single base, so this may be a read error. This chain joins TRBV20-1 and TRBJ2-3; D remains unclear. CDR1 DFQATT and CDR2 SNEGSKA come from the germline V gene (reference sequence). V was trimmed by 3 bases and J by 2 bases, leaving 3 bases between them. CDR3 length: 11 residues. CDR3 region: CSASDTDTQYF. The CDR3 DNA reads as TGCAGTGCTAGCGACACAGATACGCAGTATTTT.

The rearrangement joins TRBV29-1 to TRBJ2-7, with 8 bases matching TRBD1. After removal of 5 bases from V and 2 bases from J, the junction contained 8 bases not matched to a gene. The CDR3 sequence is 14 residues long. From germline, CDR1 is SQVTM and CDR2 ANQGSEA. The CDR3 sequence is CSVRHRQGPYEQYF. The CDR3 DNA reads as TGCAGCGTTCGCCACAGACAGGGGCCCTACGAGCAGTACTTC.

The CDR3 DNA follows: TGTGCCACCAGCAGAGGTCCCGGGGACAGTCAGCCCCAGCATTTT. This codes for CATSRGPGDSQPQHF. The J gene is TRBJ1-5, the V gene TRBV15, with 7 bases identical to TRBD1. The CDR3 is 15 residues long. The germline V gene has CDR1 LNHNV and CDR2 YYDKDF (reference sequence). The V segment lost 1 base and the J segment 6 bases; nucleotides outside the gene matches: 6.

The V call is TRBV7-9, the J call TRBJ2-7, with D perhaps matching TRBD1 (5 bases). Germline V gene data show CDR1 as SEHNR and CDR2 as FQNEAQ (reference sequence). V was shortened by 0 bases and J by 0 bases, with 9 bases between the two germline ends. CDR3 size: 15 residues. CDR3 sequence (DNA): TGTGCCAGCAGCTTAGCGCAGGGAAACTCCTACGAGCAGTACTTC. It codes for CASSLAQGNSYEQYF. Supplemented by reference TRBV7-9 and TRBJ2-7, the full variable domain reads DTGVSQNPRHKITKRGQNVTFRCDPISEHNRLYWYRQTLGQGPEFLTYFQNEAQLEKSRLLSDRFSAERPKGSFSTLEIQRTEQGDSAMYLCASSLAQGNSYEQYFGPGTRLTVT.

This clonotype appeared many times. The rearrangement links TRBV6-1 to TRBJ1-5; D not certain. CDR1 and CDR2 (germline): MNHNS, SASEGT. The CDR3 spans 15 residues. V lost 3 bases and J lost 4, with 13 bases in between. The chain's CDR3 is CASSEFGQPNQPQHF. The CDR3 region has the DNA TGTGCCAGCAGTGAGTTCGGTCAGCCTAATCAGCCCCAGCATTTT.

This clonotype was detected a few times. The genes are TRBV6-5 and TRBJ1-3, with D unclear. The CDR3 contains 16 residues. Germline V lookup: CDR1 MNHEY, CDR2 SVGAGI. V gave up 2 bases and J gave up 0 bases, with 11 bases separating them. This CDR3 reads CASSYRFSSSGNTIYF. In DNA, the CDR3 is TGTGCCAGCAGTTACCGGTTCTCGAGCTCTGGAAACACCATATATTTT.

The V gene is TRBV9, the J gene TRBJ2-5, with D tentatively TRBD1 (5 bases). CDR3 length: 14 amino acids. Germline lookup yields CDR1 SGDLS and CDR2 YYNGEE. Trimming shortened V by 4 bases and J by 2 bases, and 12 bases separated the two germline ends. The CDR3 coding sequence is TGTGCCAGCAGCTCCGACAGAACTCAAGAGACCCAGTACTTC. Translated, it gives CASSSDRTQETQYF.